The entry below gives a single T cell receptor beta chain sequence along with its context. Germline CDR1 and CDR2: MDHEN and SYDVKM. CDR3 size: 14 residues. TCRdb itself ran the PCR reads through MiXCR, one entry per CDR3 protein. Counted here are 20,000 to 25,000 distinct CDR3 sequences, more than 35% occurring once; the ten biggest clones make up roughly 12%. This entry comes from a study of tumor-infiltrating lymphocytes in oesophageal squamous cell carcinoma. The receptor was isolated from a male donor with esophageal squamous cell carcinoma. The rearrangement links TRBV28 to TRBJ2-3; D perhaps matches TRBD1 (6 bases). Matching the DNA end better, TRBJ2-5 makes the J call doubtful. Material for sequencing was esophageal tumor tissue. In DNA, the CDR3 is TGTGCCAGCAGTTCTGGACAGTTCCAAGAGACCCAGTACTTC. Translated: CASSSGQFQETQYF.